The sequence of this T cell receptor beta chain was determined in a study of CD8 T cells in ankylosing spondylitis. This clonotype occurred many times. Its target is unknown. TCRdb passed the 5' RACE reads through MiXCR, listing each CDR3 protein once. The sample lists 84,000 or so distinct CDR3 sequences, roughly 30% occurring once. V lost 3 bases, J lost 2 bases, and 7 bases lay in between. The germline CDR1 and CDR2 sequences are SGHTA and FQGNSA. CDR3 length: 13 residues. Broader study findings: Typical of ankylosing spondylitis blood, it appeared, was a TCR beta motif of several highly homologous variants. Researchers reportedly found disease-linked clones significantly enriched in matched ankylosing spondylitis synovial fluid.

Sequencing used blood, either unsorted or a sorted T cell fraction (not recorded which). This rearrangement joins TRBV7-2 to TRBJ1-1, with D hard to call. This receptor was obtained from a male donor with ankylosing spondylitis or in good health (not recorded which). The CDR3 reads CASSFARNTEAFF. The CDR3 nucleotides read TGTGCCAGCAGCTTTGCCAGAAACACTGAAGCTTTCTTT. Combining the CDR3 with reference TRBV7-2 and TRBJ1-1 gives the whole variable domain GAGVSQSPSNKVTEKGKDVELRCDPISGHTALYWYRQSLGQGLEFLIYFQGNSAPDKSGLPSDRFSAERTGGSVSTLTIQRTQQEDSAVYLCASSFARNTEAFFGQGTRLTVV.